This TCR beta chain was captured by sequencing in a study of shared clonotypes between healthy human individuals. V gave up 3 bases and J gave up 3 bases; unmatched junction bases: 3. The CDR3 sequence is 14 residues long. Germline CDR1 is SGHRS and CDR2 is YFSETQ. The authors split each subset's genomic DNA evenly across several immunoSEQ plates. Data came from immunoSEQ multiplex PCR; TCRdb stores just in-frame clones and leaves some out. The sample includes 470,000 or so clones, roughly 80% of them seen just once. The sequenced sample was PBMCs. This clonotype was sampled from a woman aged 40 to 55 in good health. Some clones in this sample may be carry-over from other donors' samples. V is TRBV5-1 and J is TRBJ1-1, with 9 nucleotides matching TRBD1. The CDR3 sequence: CASSSDRGDTEAFF. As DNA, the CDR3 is TGCGCCAGCAGCTCGGACAGGGGTGACACTGAAGCTTTCTTT.